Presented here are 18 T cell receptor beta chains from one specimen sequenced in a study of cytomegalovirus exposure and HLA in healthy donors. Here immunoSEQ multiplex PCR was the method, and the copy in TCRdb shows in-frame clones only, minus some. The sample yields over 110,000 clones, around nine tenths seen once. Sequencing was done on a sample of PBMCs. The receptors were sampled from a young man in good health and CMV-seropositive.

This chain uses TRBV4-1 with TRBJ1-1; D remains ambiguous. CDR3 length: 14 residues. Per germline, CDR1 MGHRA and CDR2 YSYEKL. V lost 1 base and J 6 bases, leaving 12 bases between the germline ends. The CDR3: CASSQAVLNAEAFF. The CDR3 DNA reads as TGCGCCAGCAGCCAAGCGGTTCTAAACGCTGAAGCTTTCTTT.

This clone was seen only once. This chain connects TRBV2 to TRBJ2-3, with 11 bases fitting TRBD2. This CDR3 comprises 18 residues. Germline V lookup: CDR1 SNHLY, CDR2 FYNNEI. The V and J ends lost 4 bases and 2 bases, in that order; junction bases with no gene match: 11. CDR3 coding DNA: TGTGCCAGCAGTGGCCTCTCTAGCGGGGGGCCTAACACAGATACGCAGTATTTT. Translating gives CASSGLSSGGPNTDTQYF.

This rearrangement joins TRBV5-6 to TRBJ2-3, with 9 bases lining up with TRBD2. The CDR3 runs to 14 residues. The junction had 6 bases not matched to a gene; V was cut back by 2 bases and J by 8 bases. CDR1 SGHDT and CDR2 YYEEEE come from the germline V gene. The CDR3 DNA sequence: TGTGCCAGCAGCTTACTTGCGGGAGGGGGTACGCAGTATTTT. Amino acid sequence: CASSLLAGGGTQYF.

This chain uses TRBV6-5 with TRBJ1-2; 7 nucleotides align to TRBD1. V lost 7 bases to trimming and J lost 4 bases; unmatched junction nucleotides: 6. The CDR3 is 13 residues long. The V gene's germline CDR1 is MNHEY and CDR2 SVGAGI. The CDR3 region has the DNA TGTGCCAGCACTCCCCGGGACAGCTATGGCTACACCTTC. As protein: CASTPRDSYGYTF.

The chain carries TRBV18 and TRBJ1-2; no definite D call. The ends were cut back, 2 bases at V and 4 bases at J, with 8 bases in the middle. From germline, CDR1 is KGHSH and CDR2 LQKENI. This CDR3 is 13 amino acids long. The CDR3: CASSPGNTYGYTF. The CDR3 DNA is TGTGCCAGCTCACCAGGCAACACCTATGGCTACACCTTC.

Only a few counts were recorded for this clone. CDR3 nucleotide sequence: TGTGCCAGCAGCCCGAGACTAGCGGGGAGTGACAATGAGCAGTTCTTC. Its translation: CASSPRLAGSDNEQFF. The chain joins TRBV5-6 to TRBJ2-1, with 11 bases lining up with TRBD2. This CDR3 has 16 amino acids. The trim removed 4 bases at V and 5 bases at J, leaving 8 bases unmatched. The germline gives CDR1 SGHDT, CDR2 YYEEEE.

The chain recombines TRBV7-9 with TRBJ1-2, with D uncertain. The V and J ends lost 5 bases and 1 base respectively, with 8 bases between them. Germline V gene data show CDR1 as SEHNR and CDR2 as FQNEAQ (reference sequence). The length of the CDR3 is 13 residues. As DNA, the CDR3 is TGTGCCAGCAGCCTTCCGGGTAACTATGGCTACACCTTC. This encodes CASSLPGNYGYTF.

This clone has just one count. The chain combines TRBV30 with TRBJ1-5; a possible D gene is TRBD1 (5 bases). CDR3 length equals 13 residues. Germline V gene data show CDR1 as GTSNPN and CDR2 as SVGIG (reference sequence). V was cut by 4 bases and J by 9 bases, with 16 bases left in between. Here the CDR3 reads CAWTKGPGGPQHF. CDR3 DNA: TGTGCCTGGACCAAGGGGCCCGGCGGGCCCCAGCATTTT.

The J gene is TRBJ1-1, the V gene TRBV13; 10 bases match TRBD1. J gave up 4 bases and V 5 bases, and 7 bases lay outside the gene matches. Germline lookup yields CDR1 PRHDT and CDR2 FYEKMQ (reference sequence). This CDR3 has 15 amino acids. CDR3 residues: CASSPGTGVGTEAFF. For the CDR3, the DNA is TGTGCCAGCAGCCCCGGGACAGGGGTGGGCACTGAAGCTTTCTTT.

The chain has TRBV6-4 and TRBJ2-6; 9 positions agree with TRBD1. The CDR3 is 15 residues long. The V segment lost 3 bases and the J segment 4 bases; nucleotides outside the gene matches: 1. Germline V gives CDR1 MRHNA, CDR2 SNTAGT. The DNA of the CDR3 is TGTGCCAGCAGTGATGGGACAGGGGGGGCCAACGTCCTGACTTTC. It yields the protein CASSDGTGGANVLTF.

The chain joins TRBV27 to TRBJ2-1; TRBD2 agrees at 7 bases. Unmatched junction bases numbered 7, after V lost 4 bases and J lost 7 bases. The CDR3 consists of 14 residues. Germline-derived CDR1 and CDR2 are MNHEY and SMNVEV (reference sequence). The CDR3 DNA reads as TGTGCCAGCAGTTCTAGCGGAGTCTTTAATGAGCAGTTCTTC. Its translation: CASSSSGVFNEQFF.

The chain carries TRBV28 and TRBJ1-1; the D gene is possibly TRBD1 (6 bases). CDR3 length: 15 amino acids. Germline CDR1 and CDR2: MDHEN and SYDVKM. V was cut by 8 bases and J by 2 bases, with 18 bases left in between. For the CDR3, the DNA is TGTGCCAGCGATTATTTGGGGACACTTAACACTGAAGCTTTCTTT. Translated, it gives CASDYLGTLNTEAFF.

DNA for the CDR3: TGTGCCAGCAGCCAATCCTTCGCAGGAAACTATGGCTACACCTTC. This codes for CASSQSFAGNYGYTF. This chain joins TRBV16 and TRBJ1-2; no definite D call. Germline values: CDR1 KGHSY, CDR2 FQNENV. V was trimmed by 0 bases and J by 2 bases, leaving 10 bases between them. The CDR3 spans 15 residues.

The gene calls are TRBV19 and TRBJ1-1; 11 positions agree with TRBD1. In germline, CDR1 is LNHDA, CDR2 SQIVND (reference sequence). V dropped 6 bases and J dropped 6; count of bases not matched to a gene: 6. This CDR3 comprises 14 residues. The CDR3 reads CASRWTGGNSEAFF. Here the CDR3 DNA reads TGTGCCAGTAGATGGACAGGGGGCAACTCTGAAGCTTTCTTT.

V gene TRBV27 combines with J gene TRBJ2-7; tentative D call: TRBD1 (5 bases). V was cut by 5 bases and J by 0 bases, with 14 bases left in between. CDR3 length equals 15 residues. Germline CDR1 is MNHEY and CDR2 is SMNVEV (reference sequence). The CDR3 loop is CASSPDSLGSYEQYF. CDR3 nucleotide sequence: TGTGCCAGCAGTCCCGACAGTCTGGGCTCCTACGAGCAGTACTTC.

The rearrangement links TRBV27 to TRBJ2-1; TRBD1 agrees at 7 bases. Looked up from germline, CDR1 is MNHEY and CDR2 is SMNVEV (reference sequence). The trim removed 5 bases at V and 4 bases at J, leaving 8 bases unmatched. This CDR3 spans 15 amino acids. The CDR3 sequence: CASSATGPLYNEQFF. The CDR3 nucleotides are TGTGCCAGCAGTGCGACAGGGCCCCTTTACAATGAGCAGTTCTTC.

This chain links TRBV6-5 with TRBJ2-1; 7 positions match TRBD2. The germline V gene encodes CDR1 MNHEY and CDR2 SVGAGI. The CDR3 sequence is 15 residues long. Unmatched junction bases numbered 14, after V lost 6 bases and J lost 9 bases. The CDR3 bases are TGTGCCAGCAGCCCTTCGTGGGGAGGGGAGATTGAGCAGTTCTTC. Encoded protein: CASSPSWGGEIEQFF.

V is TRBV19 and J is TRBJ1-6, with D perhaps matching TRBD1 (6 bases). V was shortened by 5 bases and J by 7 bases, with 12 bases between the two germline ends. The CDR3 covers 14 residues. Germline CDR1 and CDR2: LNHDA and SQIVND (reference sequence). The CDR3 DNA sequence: TGTGCCAGTAGTCCAGGGGTGGAAAATTCACCCCTCCACTTT. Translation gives CASSPGVENSPLHF.